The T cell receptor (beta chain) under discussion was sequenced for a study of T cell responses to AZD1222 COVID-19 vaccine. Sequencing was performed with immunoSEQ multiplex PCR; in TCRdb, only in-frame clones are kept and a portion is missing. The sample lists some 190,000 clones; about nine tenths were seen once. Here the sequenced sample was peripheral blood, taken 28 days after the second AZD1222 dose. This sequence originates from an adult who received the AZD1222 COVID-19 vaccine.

The CDR3 sequence: CATYPGTSDYEQYF. The CDR3 bases are TGTGCCACGTACCCCGGGACTAGCGACTACGAGCAGTACTTC. This chain connects TRBV2 to TRBJ2-7; 10 bases are shared with TRBD2. Trimming removed 10 bases from V and 3 bases from J; junction bases left unmatched: 9. Per the germline V gene, CDR1 is SNHLY and CDR2 is FYNNEI. This CDR3 contains 14 residues.